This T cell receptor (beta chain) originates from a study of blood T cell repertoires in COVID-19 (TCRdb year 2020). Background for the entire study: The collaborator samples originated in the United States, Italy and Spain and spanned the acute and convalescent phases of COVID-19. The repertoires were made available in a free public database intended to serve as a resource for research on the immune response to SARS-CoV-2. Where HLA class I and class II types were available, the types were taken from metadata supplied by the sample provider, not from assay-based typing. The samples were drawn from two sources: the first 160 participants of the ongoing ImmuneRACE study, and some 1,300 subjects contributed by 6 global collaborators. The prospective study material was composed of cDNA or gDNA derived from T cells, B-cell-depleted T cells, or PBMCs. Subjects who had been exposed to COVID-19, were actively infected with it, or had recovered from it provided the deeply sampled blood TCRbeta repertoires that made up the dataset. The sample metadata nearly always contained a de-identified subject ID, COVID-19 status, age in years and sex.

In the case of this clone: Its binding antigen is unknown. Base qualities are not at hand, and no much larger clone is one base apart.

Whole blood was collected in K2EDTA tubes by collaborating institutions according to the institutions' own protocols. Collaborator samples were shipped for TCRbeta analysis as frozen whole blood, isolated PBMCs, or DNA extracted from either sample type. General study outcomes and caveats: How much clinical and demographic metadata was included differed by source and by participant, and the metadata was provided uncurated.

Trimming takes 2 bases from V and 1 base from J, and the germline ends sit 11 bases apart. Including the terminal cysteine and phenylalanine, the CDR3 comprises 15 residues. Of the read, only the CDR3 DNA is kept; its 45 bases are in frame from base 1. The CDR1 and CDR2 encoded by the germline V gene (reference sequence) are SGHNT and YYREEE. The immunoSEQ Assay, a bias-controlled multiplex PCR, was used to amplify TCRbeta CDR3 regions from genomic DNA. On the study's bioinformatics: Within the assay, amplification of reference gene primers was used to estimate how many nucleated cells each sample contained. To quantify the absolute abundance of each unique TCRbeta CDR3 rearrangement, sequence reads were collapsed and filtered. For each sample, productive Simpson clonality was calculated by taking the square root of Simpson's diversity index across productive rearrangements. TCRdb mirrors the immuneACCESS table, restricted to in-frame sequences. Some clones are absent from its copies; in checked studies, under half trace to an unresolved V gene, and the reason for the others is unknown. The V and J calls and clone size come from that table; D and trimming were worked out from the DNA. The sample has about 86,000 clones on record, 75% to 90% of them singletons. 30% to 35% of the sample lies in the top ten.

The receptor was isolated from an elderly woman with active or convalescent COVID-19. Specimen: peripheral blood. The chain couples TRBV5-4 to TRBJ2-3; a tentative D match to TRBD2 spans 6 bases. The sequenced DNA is TGTGCCAGCAGCTTCAGCGGAGGGGGCACAGATACGCAGTATTTT. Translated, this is CASSFSGGGTDTQYF.